The rows below give T cell receptor beta chains drawn from one sample of a study of spatial heterogeneity in lung cancer. TCRdb re-called the 5' RACE reads with MiXCR, one entry per CDR3 protein. This table holds 15,000 to 20,000 distinct CDR3 sequences, 6% to 9% found once. The sequences come from lung tumor tissue, collected at surgery. All receptors come from a male donor with early-stage non-small cell lung cancer. Both conserved end residues are trimmed from each CDR3. D genes are given only for firm matches. Some rows have no size entry. The others give once, few or many, or a class for an expanded clone.

>.|few|TRBV28
ASSFLGKAF
>.|.|TRBV9
ASSAGTEPFGEQY
>TRBD1|many|TRBV5-1
ASSFYPSGTERNQPQH
>.|few|TRBV7-8
ASSFSWASYNEQF
>.|few|TRBV7-2
ASSQPGTRYEQY
>.|.|TRBV6-2/TRBV6-3
ASSYISRSSTDTQY
>.|many|TRBV2
ASEKGGGSYNEQF
>.|.|TRBV7-9
ASSYTGLGDTGELF
>.|.|TRBV6-1
ASSEMGGPDTQY
>TRBD1|few|TRBV6-1
ASISGTGGNQPQH
>.|many|TRBV7-9
ASSLPDSLGHVAEAF
>.|many|TRBV7-3
ASSFGGGQPQH
>.|once|TRBV20-1
SARIPKGGNQPQH
>.|many|TRBV7-9
ASSAPAIPSYNEQF
>.|medium-sized|TRBV6-5
ASSLHPSGSYEQY
>TRBD2|many|TRBV5-1
ASSLARTRFTGELF
>.|many|TRBV27
ASSLRSGNTIY
>.|many|TRBV7-2
ASSGRGSFTEAF
>TRBD1|.|TRBV5-4
ASSLGQGLAEAF
>.|many|TRBV7-9
ASSLEGGRTEAF
>TRBD1|many|TRBV7-9
ASSSTYGQGITYEQY
>.|many|TRBV11-2
ASSLEAGAEQY
>.|many|TRBV5-6
ASSFVANTGELF
>.|many|TRBV2
ASLLPGLNTEAF
>TRBD2|medium-sized|TRBV6-2/TRBV6-3
ASRPQRGNTGELF
>.|few|TRBV6-5
ASSYSTGFNQPQH
>TRBD1|many|TRBV7-2
ASRAGTGRTGELF
>TRBD1|few|TRBV4-1
ASSQTGTERPQH
>.|many|TRBV18
ASSPDQATNEKLF
>.|.|TRBV20-1
SARDRVAPTDTQY
>TRBD2|few|TRBV10-3
AISDGGGVDEQF
>TRBD1|.|TRBV27
ASSLSGQSNTEAF
>TRBD1|many|TRBV5-1
ASSLATVLTGTGIETQY
>.|few|TRBV12-3/TRBV12-4
ASSRPYSNQPQH
>TRBD1|many|TRBV6-5
ASRSGTGDYEQY
>.|many|TRBV12-3/TRBV12-4
ASTAWSGDNEQF
>.|.|TRBV10-3
AISDGRGTLQPQH
>.|many|TRBV19
ASSLSTGASSTDTQY
>.|many|TRBV11-2
ASSFTTNRETQY
>.|many|TRBV7-9
ASSLNLDSLGT
>.|few|TRBV11-2
ASSSSGVGFSPLH
>.|many|TRBV6-7
ASSYPCGGRICGYT
>.|many|TRBV20-1
SARDGAWGEKLF
>.|many|TRBV7-3
ASSLTRDTGELF
>.|.|TRBV4-3
ASSQVPIANYGYT
>TRBD2|medium-sized|TRBV20-1
SARDPGGAKNIQY
>.|medium-sized|TRBV4-2
ASSHLQGDHYEQY
>.|.|TRBV28
ASSTPPGDQSQH
>.|.|TRBV5-4
ASSFTREIYGYT
>.|many|TRBV6-5
ASRTNRAPSYNEQF
>.|.|TRBV27
ASSQGRGPGYGYT
>.|many|TRBV20-1
SASPDRSGRTDTQY
>.|many|TRBV11-2
ASSSDTGLSYEQY
>TRBD1|many|TRBV28
ASSVDRAELWGYT
>.|few|TRBV20-1
SARDAGGPNEQF